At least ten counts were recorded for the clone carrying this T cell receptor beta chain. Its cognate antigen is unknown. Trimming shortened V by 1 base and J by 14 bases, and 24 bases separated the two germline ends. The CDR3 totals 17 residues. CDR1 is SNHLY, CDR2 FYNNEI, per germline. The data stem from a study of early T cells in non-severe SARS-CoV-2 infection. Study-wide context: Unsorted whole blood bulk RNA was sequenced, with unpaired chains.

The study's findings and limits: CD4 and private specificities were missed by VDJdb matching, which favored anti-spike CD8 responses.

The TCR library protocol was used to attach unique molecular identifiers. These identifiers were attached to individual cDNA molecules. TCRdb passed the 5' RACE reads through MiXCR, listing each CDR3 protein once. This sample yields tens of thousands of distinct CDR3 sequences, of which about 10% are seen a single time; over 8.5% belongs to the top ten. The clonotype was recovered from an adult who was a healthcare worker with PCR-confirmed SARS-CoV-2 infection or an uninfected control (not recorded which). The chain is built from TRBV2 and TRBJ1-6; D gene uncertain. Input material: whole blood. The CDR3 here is CASSEDGSDLMGSALHF. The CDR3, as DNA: TGTGCCAGCAGTGAAGATGGTTCCGACTTAATGGGGTCGGCCCTCCACTTT.